The clone carrying this TCR beta chain is a singleton in its sample. Its specificity is not known. The data originate from a study of blood T cells in healthy people across ages. Sample-barcoded 5' priming and a J-beta primer mix drove a second PCR of 7 to 11 cycles. One entry per CDR3 protein, called by TCRdb with MiXCR from the 5' RACE reads. The sample has just under 550,000 distinct CDR3 sequences; about 24% are singletons. The CDR3 spans 15 residues. V dropped 10 bases and J dropped 2 bases, with 20 bases sitting between them. Germline lookup yields CDR1 MDHEN and CDR2 SYDVKM. General study points: Possibly confounding the expanded clonotype changes was the fact that donor CMV status was unknown.

These records were also assigned to another study, of T cells of mothers and their children. That study reports: Nine systemically healthy Caucasian donors: three mothers, six children.

The chain carries TRBV28 and TRBJ1-2; weak D call: TRBD1 (6 bases). The sequence was collected from a boy aged 5-17 years in good health. Input material: blood. Written as DNA, the CDR3 is TGTGCCACCACTATCCCACAGGGTCAAAACTATGGCTACACCTTC. Protein sequence: CATTIPQGQNYGYTF.